Included here is one T cell receptor (beta chain) sequence, with context. The record originates from a study of control samples from healthy donors and cancer patients. Repertoires were generated with immunoSEQ multiplex PCR, while TCRdb's copy carries only in-frame clones and drops some. There are about 140,000 clones in the sample; almost 90% occur only once, and over 1.5% lies in the top ten. V was clipped by 2 bases and J by 8 bases, with 12 bases between them. The CDR3 runs 13 residues. Germline V gene lookup returns CDR1 SGHVS and CDR2 FQNEAQ. The sequencing sample was made of blood. This TCR came from a man aged 18 to 29 in good health. The rearrangement links TRBV7-8 to TRBJ1-2; D unresolved. CDR3 residues: CASSLSRVMGYTF. The CDR3 bases are TGTGCCAGCAGCTTAAGTAGGGTCATGGGCTACACCTTC.